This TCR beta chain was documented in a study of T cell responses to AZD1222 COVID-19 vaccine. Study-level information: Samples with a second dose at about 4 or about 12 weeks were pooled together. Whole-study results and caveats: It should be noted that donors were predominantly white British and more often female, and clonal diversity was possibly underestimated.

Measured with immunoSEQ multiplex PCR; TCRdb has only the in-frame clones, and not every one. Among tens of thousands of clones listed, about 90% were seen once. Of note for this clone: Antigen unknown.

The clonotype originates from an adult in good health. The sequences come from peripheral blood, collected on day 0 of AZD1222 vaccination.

This chain's CDR3 is CASSLGRANTGELFF. The DNA for the CDR3 is TGTGCCAGCAGCTTGGGTCGAGCGAACACCGGGGAGCTGTTTTTT. This chain joins TRBV2 and TRBJ2-2; D ambiguous. This CDR3 is 15 amino acids long. Trimming took off 6 bases at V and 0 bases at J, with 11 bases between the two ends. Germline lookup yields CDR1 SNHLY and CDR2 FYNNEI.